This T cell receptor (beta chain) was sequenced for a study of Graves' ophthalmopathy and Graves' hyperthyroidism. Being free of ophthalmopathy for 18 months of follow-up defined stable hyperthyroidism. Regarding the study as a whole: Also, most clonotypes expanded in the thyroid above 0.001 frequency appeared in blood. The model forecast ophthalmopathy progression, reaching roughly 71% sensitivity and 72% to 75% specificity.

The study amplified TCR beta CDR3 regions using RNA transcripts. A first-round RT-PCR used HTBI primers, followed by a second-round multiplex PCR. TCRdb redid the calling of the multiplex PCR reads with MiXCR, one entry per CDR3 protein. The table has some 350,000 distinct CDR3 sequences, 17% seen once; the top ten hold 2% to 2.5%. This clonotype was observed at least ten times. Its antigen remains unidentified. Germline assignment: CDR1 LGHNT and CDR2 FRNRAP. V was trimmed by 8 bases and J by 2 bases, leaving 22 bases between them. The CDR3 has 16 amino acids. The clonotype originates from an adult woman with stable Graves' hyperthyroidism. V is TRBV12-5 and J is TRBJ2-7; unclear D gene. Material for sequencing was peripheral blood. The DNA for the CDR3 is TGTGCTAGTACCTCCCCCCTATCGCCCGCGGCCTACGAGCAGTACTTC. This codes for CASTSPLSPAAYEQYF.